Shown below are 10 T cell receptor beta chains from a single sample sequenced in a study of regulatory T cells in long-lasting Graves disease. According to the study, TCR beta libraries were built with iRepertoire HTBI primers and CDR3-region Arm-PCR. Via MiXCR, TCRdb re-called the multiplex PCR reads, giving one row per CDR3 protein. The profile shows about 460,000 distinct CDR3 sequences, 22% of them singletons. Time point meaning: persistent/refractory GD, antithyroid drugs over 5 years with positive TRAb. RNA from PBMCs was the source of the TCR library. The sequences come from peripheral blood mononuclear cells (PBMCs), collected when the disease was refractory, from a patient treated with antithyroid drugs. These receptors came from a female donor with Graves disease.

The chain carries TRBV20-1 and TRBJ2-2; 9 nucleotides match TRBD2. Trimming removed 2 bases from V and 5 bases from J; junction bases left unmatched: 9. Per the germline V gene, CDR1 is DFQATT and CDR2 is SNEGSKA (reference sequence). CDR3 size: 16 residues. CDR3 DNA sequence: TGCAGTGCTAGATCTGCTAGCGGGGAAGGTACCGGGGAGCTGTTTTTT. Protein product: CSARSASGEGTGELFF.

This clonotype was counted many times. This chain connects TRBV28 to TRBJ1-2, with unresolved D. This CDR3 has 14 amino acids. Germline CDR1 reads MDHEN; CDR2 reads SYDVKM. Trimming shortened V by 6 bases and J by 1 base, and 12 bases separated the two germline ends. The CDR3 nucleotides are TGTGCCAGCAGCCGTCGCATGGGTAACTATGGCTACACCTTC. Encoded protein: CASSRRMGNYGYTF.

In its sample, this clonotype was seen many times. The chain joins TRBV7-2 to TRBJ1-2, with TRBD1 matching over 7 bases. J was trimmed by 4 bases and V by 1 base; bases with no gene match: 6. Germline assignment: CDR1 SGHTA and CDR2 FQGNSA. CDR3 length equals 15 residues. The CDR3 loop is CASSLVQGTAYGYTF. CDR3 in DNA: TGTGCCAGCAGCTTAGTCCAAGGGACAGCCTATGGCTACACCTTC.

This clonotype occurred a few times. This sequence joins TRBV15 and TRBJ2-3; D gene ambiguous. V lost 0 bases and J 2 bases, leaving 9 bases between the germline ends. CDR1 and CDR2 (germline): LNHNV, YYDKDF (reference sequence). The CDR3 length is 15 residues. The CDR3 DNA reads TGTGCCACCAGCAGAGATCCTGTCTCCACAGATACGCAGTATTTT. Translation: CATSRDPVSTDTQYF.

This clonotype was counted a few times. The V gene is TRBV20-1, the J gene TRBJ1-2; D is possibly TRBD1 (5 bases). V lost 1 base and J lost 8, with 11 bases in between. CDR1 is DFQATT, CDR2 SNEGSKA, per germline (reference sequence). The CDR3 is 12 residues long. As DNA, the CDR3 is TGCAGTGCTAGAGCGAAGGAGGGGGGCTACACCTTC. Translating gives CSARAKEGGYTF.

On this clonotype itself: Only one base separates this from a far larger clonotype, so it likely reflects a read error. V and J are TRBV28 and TRBJ2-4; no reliable D call. The last part of the DNA fits TRBJ2-5 better; the J call may be wrong. This CDR3 comprises 15 residues. The germline V gene has CDR1 MDHEN and CDR2 SYDVKM. CDR3: CASSNAHGRLETQYF. CDR3 nucleotides: TGTGCCAGCAGTAATGCGCACGGCAGGCTAGAGACCCAGTACTTC.

The genes are TRBV6-9 and TRBJ2-2, with TRBD2 matching over 8 bases. The CDR3 contains 15 residues. Germline values: CDR1 MNHGY, CDR2 SVAAGI. V shed 4 bases, J shed 7 bases, and the junction held 8 bases outside the gene matches. The CDR3 DNA follows: TGTGCCAGCAGTTTAGTTAGCGGGATAGTCGGGGAGCTGTTTTTT. It specifies CASSLVSGIVGELFF.

About this clonotype: A much more abundant neighbour one base away suggests this may be a read error. The J gene is TRBJ1-1, the V gene TRBV3-1; D may be TRBD1 (6 bases). This CDR3 is built from 11 residues. Trimming removed 6 bases from V and 6 bases from J, with 8 bases in between. Germline CDR1 is LGHDT and CDR2 is YNNKEL (reference sequence). CDR3: CASSEGAEAFF. CDR3 nucleotide sequence: TGTGCCAGCAGTGAGGGGGCTGAAGCTTTCTTT.

The chain carries TRBV19 and TRBJ2-5, with a weak D call TRBD2 (6 bases). The CDR3 is made up of 11 amino acids. CDR1 and CDR2 from the germline V gene are LNHDA and SQIVND (reference sequence). V lost 11 bases to trimming and J lost 0 bases, with 7 bases between them. This CDR3 is CACGDQETQYF. The CDR3 DNA is TGTGCCTGCGGGGACCAAGAGACCCAGTACTTC.

This clonotype has a handful of counts. V gene TRBV20-1 combines with J gene TRBJ2-4; 14 bases are shared with TRBD2. With V trimmed by 2 bases and J by 0 bases, 12 bases remained unmatched. CDR1 and CDR2 from the germline V gene are DFQATT and SNEGSKA (reference sequence). The CDR3 covers 20 residues. CDR3 bases: TGCAGTGCTAGACGTTCGGGACTAGCGGGGGCCATTGGAGCCAAAAACATTCAGTACTTC. It translates to CSARRSGLAGAIGAKNIQYF.